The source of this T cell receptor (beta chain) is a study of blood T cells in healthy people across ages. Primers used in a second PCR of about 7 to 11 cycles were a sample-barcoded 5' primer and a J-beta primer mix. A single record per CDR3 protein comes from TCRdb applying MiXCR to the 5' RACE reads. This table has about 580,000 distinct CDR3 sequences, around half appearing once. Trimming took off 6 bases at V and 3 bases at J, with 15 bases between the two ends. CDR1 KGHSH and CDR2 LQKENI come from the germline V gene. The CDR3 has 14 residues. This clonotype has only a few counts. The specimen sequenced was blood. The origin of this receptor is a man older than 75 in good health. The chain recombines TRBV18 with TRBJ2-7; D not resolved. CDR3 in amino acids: CASSPGLGDYEQYF. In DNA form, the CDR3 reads TGTGCCAGCTCTCCTGGCTTAGGAGACTACGAGCAGTACTTC.